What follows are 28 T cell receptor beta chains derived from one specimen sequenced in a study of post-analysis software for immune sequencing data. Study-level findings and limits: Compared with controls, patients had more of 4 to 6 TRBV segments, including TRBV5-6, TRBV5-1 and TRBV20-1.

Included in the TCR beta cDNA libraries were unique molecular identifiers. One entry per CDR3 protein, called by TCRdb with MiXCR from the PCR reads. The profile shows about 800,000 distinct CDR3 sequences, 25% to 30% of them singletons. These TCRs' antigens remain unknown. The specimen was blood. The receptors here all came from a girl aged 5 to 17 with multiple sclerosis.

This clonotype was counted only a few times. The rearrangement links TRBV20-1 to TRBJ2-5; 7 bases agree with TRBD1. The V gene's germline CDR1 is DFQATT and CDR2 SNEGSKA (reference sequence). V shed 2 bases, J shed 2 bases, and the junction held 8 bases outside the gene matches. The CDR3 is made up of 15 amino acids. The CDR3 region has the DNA TGCAGTGCTAGACCGGGACAGTTTTCACAAGAGACCCAGTACTTC. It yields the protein CSARPGQFSQETQYF.

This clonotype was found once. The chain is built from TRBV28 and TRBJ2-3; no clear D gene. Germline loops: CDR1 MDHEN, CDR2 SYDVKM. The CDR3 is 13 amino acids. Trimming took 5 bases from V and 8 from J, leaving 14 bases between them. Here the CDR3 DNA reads TGTGCCAGCAGTCCCCTTGTGGGTGTTACGCAGTATTTT. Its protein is CASSPLVGVTQYF.

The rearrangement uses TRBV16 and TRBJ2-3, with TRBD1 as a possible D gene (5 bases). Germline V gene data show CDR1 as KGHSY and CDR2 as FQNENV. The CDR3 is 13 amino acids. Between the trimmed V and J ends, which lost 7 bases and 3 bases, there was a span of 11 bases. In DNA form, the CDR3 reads TGTGCCAGCATGTACCAGGGAACAGATACGCAGTATTTT. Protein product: CASMYQGTDTQYF.

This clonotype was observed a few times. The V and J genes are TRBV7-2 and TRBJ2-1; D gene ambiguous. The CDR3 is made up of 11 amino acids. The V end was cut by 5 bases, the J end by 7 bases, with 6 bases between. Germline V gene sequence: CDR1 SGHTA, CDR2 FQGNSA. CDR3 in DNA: TGTGCCAGCAGCGCTAGGAATGAGCAGTTCTTC. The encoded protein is CASSARNEQFF.

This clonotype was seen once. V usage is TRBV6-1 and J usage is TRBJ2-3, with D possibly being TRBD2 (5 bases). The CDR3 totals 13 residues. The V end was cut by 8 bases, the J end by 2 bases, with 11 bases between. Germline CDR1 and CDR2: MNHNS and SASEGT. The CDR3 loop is CASLRELTDTQYF. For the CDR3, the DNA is TGTGCCAGCCTAAGGGAGCTCACAGATACGCAGTATTTT.

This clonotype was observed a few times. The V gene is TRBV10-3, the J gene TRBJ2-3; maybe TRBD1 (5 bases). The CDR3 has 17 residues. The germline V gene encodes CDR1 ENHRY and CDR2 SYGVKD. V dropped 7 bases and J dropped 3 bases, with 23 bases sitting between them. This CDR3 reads CAIKAGQTSLLTDTQYF. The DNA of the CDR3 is TGTGCCATCAAGGCCGGACAAACGTCGCTCTTGACAGATACGCAGTATTTT.

The CDR3 loop is CSVLRDTTRHEQYF. DNA of the CDR3: TGCAGCGTCCTACGGGACACTACACGCCACGAGCAGTACTTC. V is TRBV29-1 and J is TRBJ2-7, with D possibly TRBD1 on 6 matching bases. This CDR3 region has 14 residues. Trimming took 6 bases from V and 5 from J, leaving 20 bases between them. Germline-derived CDR1 and CDR2 are SQVTM and ANQGSEA.

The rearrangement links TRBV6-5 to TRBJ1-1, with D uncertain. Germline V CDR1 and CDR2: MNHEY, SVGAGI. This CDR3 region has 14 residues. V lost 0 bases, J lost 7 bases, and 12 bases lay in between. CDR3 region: CASSYSRGLGEAFF. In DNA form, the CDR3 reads TGTGCCAGCAGTTACTCGAGAGGGTTGGGTGAAGCTTTCTTT.

The CDR3 loop reads CSVGIQETQYF. The CDR3 DNA follows: TGCAGCGTTGGAATTCAAGAGACCCAGTACTTC. The chain couples TRBV29-1 to TRBJ2-5, with D unresolved. Germline V gives CDR1 SQVTM, CDR2 ANQGSEA. Trimming left V 4 bases short and J 2 bases short, with 5 bases between. The CDR3 is 11 residues long.

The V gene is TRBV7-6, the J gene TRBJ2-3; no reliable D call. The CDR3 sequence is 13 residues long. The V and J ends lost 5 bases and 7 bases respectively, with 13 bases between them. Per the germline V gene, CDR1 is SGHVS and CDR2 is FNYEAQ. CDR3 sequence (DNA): TGTGCCAGCAGCCTGGAGACTCCACATACGCAGTATTTT. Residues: CASSLETPHTQYF. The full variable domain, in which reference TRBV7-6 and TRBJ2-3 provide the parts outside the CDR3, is GAGVSQSPRYKVTKRGQDVALRCDPISGHVSLYWYRQALGQGPEFLTYFNYEAQQDKSGLPNDRFSAERPEGSISTLTIQRTEQRDSAMYRCASSLETPHTQYFGPGTRLTVL.

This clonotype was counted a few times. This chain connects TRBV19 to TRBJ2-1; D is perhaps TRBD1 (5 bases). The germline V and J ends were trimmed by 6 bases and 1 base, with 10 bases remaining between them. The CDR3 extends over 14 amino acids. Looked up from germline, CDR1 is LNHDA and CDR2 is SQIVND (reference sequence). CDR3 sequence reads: CASREDRSYNEQFF. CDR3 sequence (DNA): TGTGCCAGTAGAGAAGACAGATCCTACAATGAGCAGTTCTTC.

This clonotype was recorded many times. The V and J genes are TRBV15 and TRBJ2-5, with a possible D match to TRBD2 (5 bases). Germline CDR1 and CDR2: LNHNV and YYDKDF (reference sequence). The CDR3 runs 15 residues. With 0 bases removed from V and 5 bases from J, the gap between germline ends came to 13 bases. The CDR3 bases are TGTGCCACCAGCAGAGATCGGGGTTTTAGCGAGACCCAGTACTTC. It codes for CATSRDRGFSETQYF. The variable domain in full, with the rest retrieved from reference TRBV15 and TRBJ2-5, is DAMVIQNPRYQVTQFGKPVTLSCSQTLNHNVMYWYQQKSSQAPKLLFHYYDKDFNNEADTPDNFQSRRPNTSFCFLDIRSPGLGDTAMYLCATSRDRGFSETQYFGPGTRLLVL.

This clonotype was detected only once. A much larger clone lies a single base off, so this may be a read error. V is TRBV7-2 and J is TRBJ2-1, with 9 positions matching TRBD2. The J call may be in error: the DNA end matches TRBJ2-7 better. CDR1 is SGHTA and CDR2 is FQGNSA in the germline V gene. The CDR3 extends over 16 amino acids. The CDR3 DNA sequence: TGTGCCAGCAGCTTTGGGTCTGTGGCGGGACTAGCTGAGCAGTACTTC. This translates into CASSFGSVAGLAEQYF.

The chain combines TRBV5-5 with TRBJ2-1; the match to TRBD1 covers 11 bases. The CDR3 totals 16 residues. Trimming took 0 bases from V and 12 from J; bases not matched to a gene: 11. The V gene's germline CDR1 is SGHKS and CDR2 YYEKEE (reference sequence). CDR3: CASSLAPGQGARGQFF. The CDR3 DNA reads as TGTGCCAGCAGCTTGGCCCCTGGACAGGGGGCGCGGGGGCAGTTCTTC.

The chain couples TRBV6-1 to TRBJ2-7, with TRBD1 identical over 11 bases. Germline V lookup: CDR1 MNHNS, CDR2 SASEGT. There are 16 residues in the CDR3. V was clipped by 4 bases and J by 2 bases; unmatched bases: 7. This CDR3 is CASSATGQGATYEQYF. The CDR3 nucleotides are TGTGCCAGCAGTGCAACCGGACAGGGGGCCACCTACGAGCAGTACTTC.

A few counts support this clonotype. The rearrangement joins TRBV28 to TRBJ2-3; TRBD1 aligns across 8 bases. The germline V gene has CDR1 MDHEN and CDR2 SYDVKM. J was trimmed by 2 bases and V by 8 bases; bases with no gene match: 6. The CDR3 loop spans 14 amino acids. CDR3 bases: TGTGCCAGCGGTGGACAGGGAGTCACAGATACGCAGTATTTT. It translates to CASGGQGVTDTQYF.

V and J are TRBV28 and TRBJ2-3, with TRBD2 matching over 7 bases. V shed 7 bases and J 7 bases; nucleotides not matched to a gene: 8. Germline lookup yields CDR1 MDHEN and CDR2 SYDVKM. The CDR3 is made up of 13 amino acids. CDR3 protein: CASIVGGSNTQYF. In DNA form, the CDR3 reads TGTGCCAGCATAGTGGGAGGGTCCAATACGCAGTATTTT.

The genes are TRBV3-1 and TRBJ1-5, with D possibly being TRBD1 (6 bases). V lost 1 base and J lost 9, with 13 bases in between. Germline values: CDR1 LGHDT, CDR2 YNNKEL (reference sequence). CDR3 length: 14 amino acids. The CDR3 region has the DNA TGTGCCAGCAGCCAAGGGGGGGGCCCCGGGCCCCAGCATTTT. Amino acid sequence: CASSQGGGPGPQHF.

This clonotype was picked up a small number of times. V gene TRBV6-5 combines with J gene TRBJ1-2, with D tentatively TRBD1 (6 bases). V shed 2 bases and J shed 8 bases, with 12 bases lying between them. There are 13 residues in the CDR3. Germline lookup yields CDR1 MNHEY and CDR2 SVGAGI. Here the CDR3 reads CASSYLGAEGYTF. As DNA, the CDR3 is TGTGCCAGCAGTTACCTGGGGGCGGAGGGCTACACCTTC.

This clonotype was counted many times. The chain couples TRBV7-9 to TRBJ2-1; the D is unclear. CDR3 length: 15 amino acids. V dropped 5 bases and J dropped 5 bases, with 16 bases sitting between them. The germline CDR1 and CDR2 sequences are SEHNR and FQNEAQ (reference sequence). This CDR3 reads CASSPPTDYHNEQFF. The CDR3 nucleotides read TGTGCCAGCAGCCCCCCGACGGATTATCACAATGAGCAGTTCTTC.

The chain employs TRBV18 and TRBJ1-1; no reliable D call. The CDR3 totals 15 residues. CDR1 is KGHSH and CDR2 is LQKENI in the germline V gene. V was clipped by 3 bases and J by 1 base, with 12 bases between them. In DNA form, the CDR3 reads TGTGCCAGCTCACCCCCCACGGGGAGGAACACTGAAGCTTTCTTT. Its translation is CASSPPTGRNTEAFF.

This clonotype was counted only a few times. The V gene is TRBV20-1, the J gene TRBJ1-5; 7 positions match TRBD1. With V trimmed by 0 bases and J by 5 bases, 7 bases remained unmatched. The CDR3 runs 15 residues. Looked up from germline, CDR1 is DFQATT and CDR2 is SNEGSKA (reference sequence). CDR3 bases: TGCAGTGCTAGAGATCGAGACAGGGTTTATCAGCCCCAGCATTTT. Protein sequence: CSARDRDRVYQPQHF.

This CDR3 reads CASGWTGETYEQYF. The CDR3 DNA follows: TGTGCCAGCGGCTGGACAGGGGAAACTTACGAGCAGTACTTC. The chain combines TRBV27 with TRBJ2-7; 9 bases are a match to TRBD1. Trimming at V came to 8 bases and at J to 4 bases, leaving 9 bases not matched to a gene. CDR1 MNHEY and CDR2 SMNVEV come from the germline V gene (reference sequence). This CDR3 spans 14 amino acids.

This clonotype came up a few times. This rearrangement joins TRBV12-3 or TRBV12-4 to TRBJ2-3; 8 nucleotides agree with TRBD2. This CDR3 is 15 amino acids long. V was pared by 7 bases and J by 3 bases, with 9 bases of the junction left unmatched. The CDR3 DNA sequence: TGTGCCAGCACCCCCGCGGGGGGTGGGACAGATACGCAGTATTTT. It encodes CASTPAGGGTDTQYF.

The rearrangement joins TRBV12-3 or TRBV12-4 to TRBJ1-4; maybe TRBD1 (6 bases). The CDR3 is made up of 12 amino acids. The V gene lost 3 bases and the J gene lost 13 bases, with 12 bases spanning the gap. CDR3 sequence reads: CASSFTQGGLFF. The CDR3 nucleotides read TGTGCCAGCAGTTTTACACAGGGCGGACTGTTTTTT.

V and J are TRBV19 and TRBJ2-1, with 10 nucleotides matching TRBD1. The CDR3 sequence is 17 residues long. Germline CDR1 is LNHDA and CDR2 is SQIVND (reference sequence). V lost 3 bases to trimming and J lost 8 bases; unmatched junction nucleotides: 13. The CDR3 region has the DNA TGTGCCAGTAGTATCCTCCGCTTTAGACAGGGGGCCGATGAGCAGTTCTTC. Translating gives CASSILRFRQGADEQFF.

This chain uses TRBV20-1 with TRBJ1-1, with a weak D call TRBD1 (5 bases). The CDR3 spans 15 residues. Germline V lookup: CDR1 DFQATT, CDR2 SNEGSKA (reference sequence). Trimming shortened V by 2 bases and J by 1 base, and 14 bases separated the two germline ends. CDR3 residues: CSARFGAGRNTEAFF. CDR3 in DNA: TGCAGTGCTAGATTTGGGGCGGGAAGGAACACTGAAGCTTTCTTT.

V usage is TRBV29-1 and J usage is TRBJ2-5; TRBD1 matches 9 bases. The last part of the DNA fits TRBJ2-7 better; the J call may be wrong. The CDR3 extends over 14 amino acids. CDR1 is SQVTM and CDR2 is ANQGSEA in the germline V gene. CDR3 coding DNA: TGCAGCGTTGAGAACCCGGGACAGGGCTACGAGCAGTACTTC. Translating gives CSVENPGQGYEQYF.